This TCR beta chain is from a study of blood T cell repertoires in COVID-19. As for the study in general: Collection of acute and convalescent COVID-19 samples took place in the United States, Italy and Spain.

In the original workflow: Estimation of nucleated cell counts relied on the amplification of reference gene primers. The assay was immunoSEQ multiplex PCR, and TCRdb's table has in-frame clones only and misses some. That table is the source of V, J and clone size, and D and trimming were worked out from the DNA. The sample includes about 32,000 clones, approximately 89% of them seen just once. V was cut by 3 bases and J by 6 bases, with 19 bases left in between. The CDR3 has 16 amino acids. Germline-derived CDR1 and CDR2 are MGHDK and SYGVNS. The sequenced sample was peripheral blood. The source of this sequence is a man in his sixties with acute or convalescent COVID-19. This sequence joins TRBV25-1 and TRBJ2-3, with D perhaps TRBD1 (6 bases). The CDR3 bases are TGTGCCAGCAGTGAGTGGGACATAAGATTGCAGGATACGCAGTATTTT. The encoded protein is CASSEWDIRLQDTQYF.